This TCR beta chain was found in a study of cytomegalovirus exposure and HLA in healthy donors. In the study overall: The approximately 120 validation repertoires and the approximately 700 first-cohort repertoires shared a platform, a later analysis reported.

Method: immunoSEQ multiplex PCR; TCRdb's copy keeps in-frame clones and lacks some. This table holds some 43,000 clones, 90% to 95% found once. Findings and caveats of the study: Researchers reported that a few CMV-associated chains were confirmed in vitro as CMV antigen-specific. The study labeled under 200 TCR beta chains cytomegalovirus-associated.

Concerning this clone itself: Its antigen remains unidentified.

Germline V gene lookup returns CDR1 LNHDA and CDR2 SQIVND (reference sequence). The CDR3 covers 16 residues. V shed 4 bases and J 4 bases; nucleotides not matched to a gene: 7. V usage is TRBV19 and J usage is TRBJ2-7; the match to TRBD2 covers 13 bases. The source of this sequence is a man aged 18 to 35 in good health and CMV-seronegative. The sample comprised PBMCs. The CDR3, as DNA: TGTGCCAGTAGTAGCACCCGACTAGCGGGGGGATACGAGCAGTACTTC. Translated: CASSSTRLAGGYEQYF.